This TCR beta chain was captured by sequencing in a study of blood T cell repertoires in COVID-19. Study-level information: The United States, Italy and Spain were the sources of the acute and convalescent COVID-19 samples. PBMCs, B-cell-depleted T cells, or T cells were the source of the cDNA or gDNA that made up the material.

The CDR3 runs to 17 residues. CDR1 LGHDT and CDR2 YNNKEL come from the germline V gene (reference sequence). The junction had 8 bases not matched to a gene; V was cut back by 0 bases and J by 5 bases. How the authors handled the data: Estimates of nucleated cell counts were drawn from the amplification of reference gene primers. The method was immunoSEQ multiplex PCR; TCRdb's version includes in-frame clones alone and lacks a portion of them. V, J and clone size are taken as reported in that table, and D and trimming were inferred from the DNA itself. The sample records approximately 260,000 clones, roughly 89% being singletons.

This TCR derives from a man aged 50 to 60 with acute or convalescent COVID-19. Sequencing used peripheral blood. The genes are TRBV3-1 (or the pseudogene TRBV3-2) and TRBJ2-7; 12 nucleotides align to TRBD2. This chain's CDR3 is CASSQEMRLAGADEQYF. CDR3 nucleotide sequence: TGTGCCAGCAGCCAAGAGATGAGACTAGCGGGGGCCGACGAGCAGTACTTC.